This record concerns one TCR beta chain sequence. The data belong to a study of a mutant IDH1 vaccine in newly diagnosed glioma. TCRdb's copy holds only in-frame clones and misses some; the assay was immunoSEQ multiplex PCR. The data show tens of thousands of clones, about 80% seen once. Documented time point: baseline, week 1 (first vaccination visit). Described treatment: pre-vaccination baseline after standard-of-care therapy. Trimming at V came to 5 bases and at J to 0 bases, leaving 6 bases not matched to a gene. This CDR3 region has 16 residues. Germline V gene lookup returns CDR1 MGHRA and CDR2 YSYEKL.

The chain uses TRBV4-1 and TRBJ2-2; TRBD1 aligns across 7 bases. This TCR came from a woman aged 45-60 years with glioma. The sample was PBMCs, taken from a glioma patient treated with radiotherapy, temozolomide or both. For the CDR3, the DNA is TGCGCCAGCAGCAGGGGGCGAGGATCGAACACCGGGGAGCTGTTTTTT. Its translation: CASSRGRGSNTGELFF.